This T cell receptor (beta chain) was documented in a study of identical twins. Overall study findings and caveats: Insertion counts were lower in abundant cord blood beta clonotypes, a trend that memory repertoires did not show.

TCRdb re-called the 5' RACE reads with MiXCR, one entry per CDR3 protein. The table includes a few hundred thousand distinct CDR3 sequences, around 12% detected once. Deletions cut 8 bases from V and 3 bases from J, with 11 bases between. Germline CDR1 MGHRA, CDR2 YSYEKL. The CDR3 is 13 residues long. At least ten counts were recorded for this clonotype. The antigen remains undetermined. The same sample was also used in a study of yellow fever vaccine responses in identical twins. That study adds: Among the twins, the vaccine T cell response reportedly seemed partly convergent and partly personalized.

The sample taken for sequencing was CD8+ T cells sorted from blood. This TCR was recovered from a young woman in good health. The J gene is TRBJ2-1, the V gene TRBV4-1; D may match TRBD1 or TRBD2 (6 bases each). This CDR3 reads CASGRDNYNEQFF. CDR3 DNA: TGCGCCAGCGGGCGGGACAACTACAATGAGCAGTTCTTC.